The rows below give T cell receptor beta chains drawn from one sample of a study of regulatory T cells in long-lasting Graves disease. TCRdb redid the calling of the multiplex PCR reads with MiXCR, one entry per CDR3 protein. The sample holds about 430,000 distinct CDR3 sequences; about 15% are singletons and the top ten take about 7.6%. The same specimen was also included in a second study, on T cells in Graves' hyperthyroidism and ophthalmopathy.

This sample comprised peripheral blood mononuclear cells (PBMCs), obtained at new diagnosis, from a patient treated with antithyroid drugs. The receptors stem from a woman aged 40 to 50 with Graves disease. The CDR3 runs from the conserved cysteine through the conserved F or W. D genes are given only for firm matches. The size entry is marked missing in some rows and otherwise reads once, few, many or a size class.

J gene: TRBJ2-7
clone size: many
V gene: TRBV28
D gene: TRBD1
CDR3 DNA: TGTGCCAGCAGTTCACCAATTTTACGTGGGGACAGTTACGAGCAGTACTTC
CDR3 protein: CASSSPILRGDSYEQYF

J gene: TRBJ2-2
clone size: -
V gene: TRBV19
D gene: TRBD1
CDR3 DNA: TGTGCCAGTAGTACCACAGGGGCCGGCACCGGGGAGCTGTTTTTT
CDR3 protein: CASSTTGAGTGELFF

J gene: TRBJ1-5
clone size: few
V gene: TRBV28
D gene: -
CDR3 DNA: TGTGCCAGCAGTAAGTACCGACAGGCCAGCAATCAGCCCCAGCATTTT
CDR3 protein: CASSKYRQASNQPQHF

J gene: TRBJ2-7
clone size: many
V gene: TRBV28
D gene: -
CDR3 DNA: TGTGCCAGCAGTTTACTCGGGAGTTTGGCCCACGAGCAGTACTTC
CDR3 protein: CASSLLGSLAHEQYF

J gene: TRBJ2-7
clone size: many
V gene: TRBV19
D gene: -
CDR3 DNA: TGTGCCAGTAGTGACCACTACGAGCAGTACTTC
CDR3 protein: CASSDHYEQYF

J gene: TRBJ2-7
clone size: -
V gene: TRBV19
D gene: TRBD1
CDR3 DNA: TGTGCCGGTACCCCGGGACAGGGGCCTTACGAGCAGTACTTC
CDR3 protein: CAGTPGQGPYEQYF

J gene: TRBJ2-3
clone size: many
V gene: TRBV24-1
D gene: -
CDR3 DNA: TGTGCCACCAGTGATTCCAGAAGCGGAGATACGCAGTATTTT
CDR3 protein: CATSDSRSGDTQYF

J gene: TRBJ2-1
clone size: many
V gene: TRBV29-1
D gene: TRBD1
CDR3 DNA: TGCAGCGTTGAGGGGGCCGGGACAGGGGGTGACAATGAGCAGTTCTTC
CDR3 protein: CSVEGAGTGGDNEQFF

J gene: TRBJ2-5
clone size: once
V gene: TRBV2
D gene: -
CDR3 DNA: TGTGCCAGCAGCGGGGCGGCGTACCAAGAGACCCAGTACTTC
CDR3 protein: CASSGAAYQETQYF

J gene: TRBJ2-1
clone size: many
V gene: TRBV3-1
D gene: -
CDR3 DNA: TGTGCCAGCAGCCCCGGGTTGGGGGGCAATGAGCAGTTCTTC
CDR3 protein: CASSPGLGGNEQFF

J gene: TRBJ2-5
clone size: many
V gene: TRBV6-7
D gene: -
CDR3 DNA: TGTGCCAGCAGTTACACCGACAGGCTCGGACTAACCGAAGAGGCCCAGTACTTC
CDR3 protein: CASSYTDRLGLTEEAQYF

J gene: TRBJ2-2
clone size: -
V gene: TRBV20-1
D gene: -
CDR3 DNA: TGCAGTGCTAGATCCGCAACGGGACTCAACACCGGGGAGCTGTTTTTT
CDR3 protein: CSARSATGLNTGELFF

J gene: TRBJ1-3
clone size: -
V gene: TRBV7-9
D gene: -
CDR3 DNA: TGTGCCAGCAGCTTAGACAGCCACTCTGGAAACACCATATATTTT
CDR3 protein: CASSLDSHSGNTIYF

J gene: TRBJ1-3
clone size: -
V gene: TRBV27
D gene: -
CDR3 DNA: TGTGCCAGCAGTGATGCCAGAATAAGGGCTGGAAACACCATATATTTT
CDR3 protein: CASSDARIRAGNTIYF

J gene: TRBJ2-6
clone size: few
V gene: TRBV5-1
D gene: -
CDR3 DNA: TGCGCCAGCAGCCCTATATCTGGGGCCAACGTCCTGACTTTC
CDR3 protein: CASSPISGANVLTF

J gene: TRBJ2-7
clone size: many
V gene: TRBV27
D gene: -
CDR3 DNA: TGTGCCAGCAAGTCGCAGGGGGGGATCTACGAGCAGTACTTC
CDR3 protein: CASKSQGGIYEQYF

J gene: TRBJ2-1
clone size: once
V gene: TRBV19
D gene: -
CDR3 DNA: TGTGCCAGTAGTATTCCGGGTTGGGCGGGTGAGCAGTTCTTC
CDR3 protein: CASSIPGWAGEQFF

J gene: TRBJ1-1
clone size: many
V gene: TRBV7-3
D gene: -
CDR3 DNA: TGTGCCAGCAGTTCAGGCCAGGGTGAACAGACTGAAGCTTTCTTT
CDR3 protein: CASSSGQGEQTEAFF

J gene: TRBJ2-3
clone size: many
V gene: TRBV11-2
D gene: TRBD2
CDR3 DNA: TGTGCCAGCAGCCCTGGTGGACTAGCGGGTTCAGATACGCAGTATTTT
CDR3 protein: CASSPGGLAGSDTQYF

J gene: TRBJ2-1
clone size: many
V gene: TRBV20-1
D gene: -
CDR3 DNA: TGCAGTGCTAGAGTGTCGAGGGGGCGTCTAGCGGGCAATGAGCAGTTCTTC
CDR3 protein: CSARVSRGRLAGNEQFF

J gene: TRBJ1-2
clone size: -
V gene: TRBV20-1
D gene: -
CDR3 DNA: TGCAGTGCTAAGTCGGTTCGGGGACTTCATACCTACACCTTC
CDR3 protein: CSAKSVRGLHTYTF

J gene: TRBJ2-2
clone size: -
V gene: TRBV25-1
D gene: -
CDR3 DNA: TGTGCCAGCAGTGAATATTATCTCAGCACGAACACCGGGGAGCTGTTTTTT
CDR3 protein: CASSEYYLSTNTGELFF